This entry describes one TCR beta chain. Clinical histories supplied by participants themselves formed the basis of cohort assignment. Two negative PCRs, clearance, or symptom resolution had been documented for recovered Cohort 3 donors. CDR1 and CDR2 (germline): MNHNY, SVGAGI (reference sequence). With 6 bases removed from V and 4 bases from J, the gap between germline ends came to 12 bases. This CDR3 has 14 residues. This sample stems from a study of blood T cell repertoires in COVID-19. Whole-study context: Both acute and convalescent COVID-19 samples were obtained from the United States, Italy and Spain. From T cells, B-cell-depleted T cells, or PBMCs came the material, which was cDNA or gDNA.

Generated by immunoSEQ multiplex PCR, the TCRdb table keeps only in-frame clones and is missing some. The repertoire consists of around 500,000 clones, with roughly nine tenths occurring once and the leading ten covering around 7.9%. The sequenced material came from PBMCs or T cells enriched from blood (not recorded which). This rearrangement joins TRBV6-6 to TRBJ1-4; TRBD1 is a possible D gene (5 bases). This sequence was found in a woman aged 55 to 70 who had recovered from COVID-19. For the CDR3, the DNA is TGTGCCAGCAGCTCGGGACTGTTTAATGAAAAACTGTTTTTT. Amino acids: CASSSGLFNEKLFF.